This TCR beta chain appears in the sequencing data of a study of blood T cell repertoires in COVID-19 (dated by TCRdb to about 2020). With respect to the entire study: The collaborator samples originated in the United States, Italy and Spain and spanned the acute and convalescent phases of COVID-19. Samples were obtained from the ongoing ImmuneRACE study (first 160 participants) and from about 1,300 subjects provided by 6 global collaborators. Deeply sampled blood TCRbeta repertoires from subjects exposed to, actively infected with, or recovered from COVID-19 were included in the dataset. Nearly every sample came with metadata listing a de-identified subject ID, COVID-19 status, age in years and sex. The repertoires were made available in a free public database intended to serve as a resource for research on the immune response to SARS-CoV-2. HLA class I and class II types, where available, came from metadata supplied by the sample provider rather than from assay-based typing. The prospective study material was composed of cDNA or gDNA derived from T cells, B-cell-depleted T cells, or PBMCs.

TCRbeta CDR3 regions were amplified from genomic DNA using the immunoSEQ Assay, a bias-controlled multiplex PCR. Turning to the authors' computational methods: Within the assay, amplification of reference gene primers was used to estimate how many nucleated cells each sample contained. To quantify the absolute abundance of each unique TCRbeta CDR3 rearrangement, sequence reads were collapsed and filtered. For each sample, productive Simpson clonality was calculated as the square root of Simpson's diversity index across productive rearrangements. TCRdb took this table from immuneACCESS and kept in-frame rearrangements with V and J called. Such tables lack part of the clones; where checked against another copy, unresolved V genes explain under half of the gap, and the rest is unexplained. The V and J calls and clone size were taken over from that table, and D and trimming were inferred from the DNA. The sample table contains more than 300,000 clones; only one count was recorded for around 86% of them. The ten largest make up about 4.1% of the sample.

Overall study results and their limits: How much clinical and demographic metadata was included differed by source and by participant, and the metadata was provided uncurated.

Participants in the prospective study were aged about 18 to 95 years, lived in 24 United States geographic areas, and enrolled through a virtual design. In the prospective study, cohorts were assigned on the basis of participant-reported clinical history obtained from a screening survey and a study questionnaire. ImmuneRACE Cohort 3 recovered participants were defined by two consecutive negative NP/OP PCR tests, healthcare professional clearance, or symptom resolution. Each participant in the prospective study had whole blood, serum and a nasopharyngeal or oropharyngeal swab collected by mobile phlebotomists. Prospective study participants could optionally give additional blood draws and questionnaires over an approximately two-month period. Prospective study blood samples were shipped either frozen or at room temperature before DNA extraction. With regard to this clone: What antigen it recognizes has not been identified. There are no base qualities to consult, and no much larger clone falls within one base.

This clonotype was sampled from a young man who had recovered from COVID-19. Sequenced input: PBMCs or T cells enriched from blood (not recorded which).

The nucleotide sequence is given as TGTGCAAGTCGCTTAGCTATCCGGGACAGGTGCTTTTACAATGAGCAGTTCTTC. Protein translation: CASRLAIRDRCFYNEQFF. The sequence joins TRBV12-2 to TRBJ2-1; the D call of TRBD1 is as the table states it, not checked on the DNA. TRBV12-2 is an annotated pseudogene. The CDR3 runs 18 amino acids, cysteine and phenylalanine included. The entry retains the CDR3 DNA only, 54 bases that are in frame from base 1.